This TCR beta chain was recorded in a study of cytomegalovirus exposure and HLA in healthy donors. Comments on this clone: Its antigen remains unknown.

Study-level results: Productive rates of about 90% or about 30% were seen for most TCR beta V segments in an earlier analysis. In a later analysis, HLA-associated TCR beta chains were more clonally expanded than equally common others. It was 150 to 200 TCR beta chains that were listed as cytomegalovirus-associated. Reportedly, HLA-A and HLA-B alleles of most subjects were accurately predicted from TCR beta.

PCR used 60 Vbeta primers and 13 Jbeta primers. TCRdb's table, derived via immunoSEQ multiplex PCR, lists solely in-frame clones and lacks some. The sample includes some 100,000 clones, approximately 68% of them seen just once. Sequencing used PBMCs. The source is a woman between 18 and 30 years old in good health and CMV-seropositive.

In DNA form, the CDR3 reads TGTGCCAGCAGTGTTGGGGGCCCCGGCTCCTACAATGAGCAGTTCTTC. Translated, it gives CASSVGGPGSYNEQFF. The rearrangement uses TRBV27 and TRBJ2-1; D possibly corresponds to TRBD1 (6 bases). The CDR3 totals 16 residues. Germline V gene lookup returns CDR1 MNHEY and CDR2 SMNVEV (reference sequence). V was pared by 5 bases and J by 0 bases, with 14 bases between.